Listed below are T cell receptor beta chains from one sample, sequenced in a study of Ad26.COV2.S vaccination and SARS-CoV-2 variants. TCRdb keeps only in-frame clones here, not all; method: immunoSEQ multiplex PCR. The sample records roughly 240,000 clones, approximately 87% being singletons. The sample consisted of peripheral blood, taken in a trial of Ad26.COV2.S vaccine versus placebo. The receptor source for this set is a person between 18 and 65 years old who received the Ad26.COV2.S COVID-19 vaccine or a placebo. Each CDR3 is given with its conserved first and last residue. The order of the fields is J gene, V gene, clone size, D gene, CDR3 DNA, CDR3 protein. A D gene is named only where the DNA matches it firmly. A row's size may be missing; if present it is once, few, many or a size class.

TRBJ2-2 | TRBV7-8 | NA | NA | TGTGCCAGCAGCCCTTGGACCCGAACGAACACCGGGGAGCTGTTTTTT | CASSPWTRTNTGELFF
TRBJ1-2 | TRBV18 | once | TRBD1 | TGTGCCAGCTCACCAAGAACAGGGGTAACCCTTTCCTATGGCTACACCTTC | CASSPRTGVTLSYGYTF
TRBJ2-4 | TRBV6-7 | many | NA | TGTGCCAGCAGTTACCGTACCAACAGAGCTCTCGACCCGCAGGGTTCGATAGCCAAAAACATTCAGTACTTC | CASSYRTNRALDPQGSIAKNIQYF
TRBJ1-1 | TRBV5-5 | once | NA | TGTGCCAGCAGAAAAGGCGGGATGATGAACACTGAAGCTTTCTTT | CASRKGGMMNTEAFF
TRBJ1-5 | TRBV7-6 | few | NA | TGTGCCAGCAGCTTAGGAGTGAGGGGCTCCAATCAGCCCCAGCATTTT | CASSLGVRGSNQPQHF
TRBJ1-2 | TRBV5-4 | NA | NA | TGTGCCAGCAGCTCGCGGACAGACCACTATGGCTACACCTTC | CASSSRTDHYGYTF
TRBJ1-2 | TRBV6-2/TRBV6-3 | few | TRBD1 | TGTGCCAGCAGCCACCGGGACAGCTATGGCTACACCTTC | CASSHRDSYGYTF
TRBJ2-7 | TRBV27 | NA | TRBD1 | TGTGCCAGCAGTAGACAGGGGCCCTCCTACGAGCAGTACTTC | CASSRQGPSYEQYF
TRBJ2-7 | TRBV19 | NA | NA | TGTGCCACTGGCGGGGGCCGCTACGAGCAGTACTTC | CATGGGRYEQYF
TRBJ1-4 | TRBV10-3 | NA | TRBD1 | TGTGCCATCAGCGGGGACAGCTTTAATGAAAAACTGTTTTTT | CAISGDSFNEKLFF
TRBJ1-2 | TRBV4-2 | NA | NA | TGTGCCAGCAGCAGTACCGGCTTCTATGGCTACACCTTC | CASSSTGFYGYTF
TRBJ1-6 | TRBV4-3 | few | TRBD1 | TGCGCCAGCAGCCAGGACAGGACAGGGAACAATTCACCCCTCCACTTT | CASSQDRTGNNSPLHF
TRBJ2-5 | TRBV6-5 | NA | NA | TGTGCCAGCAGTTACTCAGACACACCACGCGGGGCCCAGTACTTC | CASSYSDTPRGAQYF
TRBJ1-1 | TRBV5-5 | NA | NA | TGTGCCAGCAGCTTTACAGGGTTTACTGAAGCTTTCTTT | CASSFTGFTEAFF
TRBJ2-5 | TRBV5-1 | many | NA | TGCGCCAGCAGCGGACGGACAGTGCAAGAGACCCAGTACTTC | CASSGRTVQETQYF
TRBJ2-7 | TRBV5-1 | NA | TRBD1 | TGCGCCAGCAAACTACAGGGGGCGGACTACGAGCAGTACTTC | CASKLQGADYEQYF
TRBJ1-2 | TRBV3-1/TRBV3-2 | once | NA | TGTGCCAGCAGCCCTCCCTCCCAGAGGGGTGGCTACACCTTC | CASSPPSQRGGYTF
TRBJ1-4 | TRBV6-2/TRBV6-3 | NA | NA | TGTGCCAGCAGTTCTCCCCGAGGAGAAAAACTGTTTTTT | CASSSPRGEKLFF
TRBJ2-7 | TRBV5-4 | NA | TRBD1 | TGTGCCAGCAGCTCGGGACAGGGGGCCTACGAGCAGTACTTC | CASSSGQGAYEQYF
TRBJ2-7 | TRBV7-2 | NA | NA | TGTGCCAGCAGCTCCACAGGGCGTTTCGAGCAGTACTTC | CASSSTGRFEQYF
TRBJ2-7 | TRBV7-9 | NA | TRBD2 | TGTGCCAGCAGCCCTCTAGCGGGTCTCAGCTCCTACGAGCAGTACTTC | CASSPLAGLSSYEQYF
TRBJ1-1 | TRBV6-1 | once | NA | TGTGCCAGCAGTGATGGTTCAGGGGTCGTTAACACTGAAGCTTTCTTT | CASSDGSGVVNTEAFF
TRBJ2-2 | TRBV14 | NA | TRBD1 | TGTGCCAGCAGCCATGGACAGGATTTCACCGGGGAGCTGTTTTTT | CASSHGQDFTGELFF
TRBJ1-1 | TRBV5-5 | NA | TRBD1 | TGTGCCAGCACCTGGGCTACAGGGGATAACACTGAAGCTTTCTTT | CASTWATGDNTEAFF
TRBJ2-5 | TRBV18 | NA | TRBD2 | TGTGCCAGCTCCGGGGGGAATCAAGAGACCCAGTACTTC | CASSGGNQETQYF
TRBJ2-3 | TRBV6-5 | NA | NA | TGTGCCACCAGAAGCTGGCAGGGAAGCACAGATACGCAGTATTTT | CATRSWQGSTDTQYF
TRBJ2-1 | TRBV6-2/TRBV6-3 | NA | TRBD2 | TGTGCCAGCAGTTACCTAGCGGGAGAGACCTACAATGAGCAGTTCTTC | CASSYLAGETYNEQFF
TRBJ2-1 | TRBV5-1 | NA | TRBD2 | TGCGCCAGCAGCTTTGGACTAGCGGGGGGTCATACCAACAATGAGCAGTTCTTC | CASSFGLAGGHTNNEQFF
TRBJ1-5 | TRBV7-2 | NA | NA | TGTGCCAGCAGCACCGGACACAATCAGCCCCAGCATTTT | CASSTGHNQPQHF
TRBJ2-7 | TRBV28 | few | TRBD1 | TGTGCCAGCAGTGCCCCAGGGGGCAGCTACGAGCAGTACTTC | CASSAPGGSYEQYF
TRBJ2-2 | TRBV28 | NA | TRBD1 | TGTGCCAGCAGGTGGGACAGATCGAACACCGGGGAGCTGTTTTTT | CASRWDRSNTGELFF
TRBJ2-1 | TRBV13 | NA | TRBD2 | TGTGCCAGCAGCTTAGCCCTAGTAGCGGGAGGGGCCAATGAGCAGTTCTTC | CASSLALVAGGANEQFF
TRBJ1-3 | TRBV4-1 | NA | TRBD1 | TGCGCCAGCAGCCAGCCCAACGGACAGGTGGTCGCCTCTGGAAACACCATATATTTT | CASSQPNGQVVASGNTIYF
TRBJ2-5 | TRBV6-5 | NA | NA | TGTGCCAGCAGACAGGACCGGCGGTGGGGAGAGACCCAGTACTTC | CASRQDRRWGETQYF
TRBJ2-1 | TRBV6-5 | NA | NA | TGTGCCACTAGGAAAGCGGCAGGGTCCCATGAGCAGTTCTTC | CATRKAAGSHEQFF
TRBJ2-1 | TRBV24-1 | NA | TRBD1 | TGTGCCACCAGTGCCGCCGGGACAGGGGGCAACAATGAGCAGTTCTTC | CATSAAGTGGNNEQFF
TRBJ1-6 | TRBV18 | NA | NA | TGTGCCAGCTCACCAGGGGTGGGGTATAATTCACCCCTCCACTTT | CASSPGVGYNSPLHF
TRBJ1-2 | TRBV19 | few | NA | TGTGCCAGTATAGGTAGGACGGCCCCAGGCTACACCTTC | CASIGRTAPGYTF
TRBJ1-6 | TRBV19 | NA | TRBD1 | TGTGCCAGTAGTATAGTATATGACACTCGGGACAGGCGTAATTCACCCCTCCACTTT | CASSIVYDTRDRRNSPLHF
TRBJ1-1 | TRBV5-1 | NA | NA | TGCGCCAGCAGGGACGGTATGAACACTGAAGCTTTCTTT | CASRDGMNTEAFF
TRBJ2-1 | TRBV7-9 | once | NA | TGTGCCAGCAGCTCGGACACACACTCCTACAATGAGCAGTTCTTC | CASSSDTHSYNEQFF
TRBJ2-1 | TRBV5-4 | NA | TRBD1 | TGTGCCAGCAGCCCTTCGACAGGGGTTGGGTACAATGAGCAGTTCTTC | CASSPSTGVGYNEQFF
TRBJ1-1 | TRBV29-1 | once | NA | TGCAGCGTCGAAAACCCCCCTGAAGCTTTCTTT | CSVENPPEAFF
TRBJ1-2 | TRBV28 | NA | NA | TGTGCCAGCAGTTTATCCGGGGGAAGAGGCTACACCTTC | CASSLSGGRGYTF
TRBJ2-2 | TRBV5-6 | NA | NA | TGTGCCAGCAGCTTGATGGGAGAGCCCTCCGGGGAGCTGTTTTTT | CASSLMGEPSGELFF
TRBJ1-4 | TRBV28 | NA | TRBD1 | TGTGCCAGCAGTTTGGGGACAGCCCCACCAAATGAAAAACTGTTTTTT | CASSLGTAPPNEKLFF
TRBJ2-5 | TRBV5-1 | NA | NA | TGCGCCAGCAGCTTGGGTCAAGAGACCCAGTACTTC | CASSLGQETQYF
TRBJ2-7 | TRBV5-6 | NA | NA | TGTGCCAGCAGCTTAACGGGAGAGCAGTACTTC | CASSLTGEQYF
TRBJ2-2 | TRBV5-1 | NA | TRBD2 | TGCGCCAGCAGTTGGGAGGGGAACACCGGGGAGCTGTTTTTT | CASSWEGNTGELFF
TRBJ1-5 | TRBV27 | NA | NA | TGTGCCAGCAGTTTCGGAGGGTATCAGCCCCAGCATTTT | CASSFGGYQPQHF
TRBJ2-1 | TRBV7-8 | NA | NA | TGTGCCAGCAGCCCACGGGGACGGCTTAACTTCGGGAATGAGCAGTTCTTC | CASSPRGRLNFGNEQFF
TRBJ2-2 | TRBV6-4 | few | NA | TGTGCCAGCAGTGAGGAGGAGAACACCGGGGAGCTGTTTTTT | CASSEEENTGELFF
TRBJ1-2 | TRBV5-1 | NA | TRBD1 | TGCGCCAGCAGCCTACTTGGGACAGGGGAAGGCTACACCTTC | CASSLLGTGEGYTF
TRBJ2-3 | TRBV7-3 | NA | NA | TGTGCCAGCAGCTTAACGTTGAGACCCACAGATACGCAGTATTTT | CASSLTLRPTDTQYF
TRBJ1-4 | TRBV7-2 | NA | NA | TGTGCCAGCAGCTTAGGACAGTCAACTAATGAAAAACTGTTTTTT | CASSLGQSTNEKLFF
TRBJ2-1 | TRBV27 | NA | NA | TGTGCCAGCAGTATTAGACAGCTAAGCTCCTACAATGAGCAGTTCTTC | CASSIRQLSSYNEQFF
TRBJ2-5 | TRBV11-2 | NA | NA | TGTGCCAGCAGCTTAGATGGTCGGGGAATTGGAACGGAGACCCAGTACTTC | CASSLDGRGIGTETQYF
TRBJ2-1 | TRBV28 | NA | TRBD2 | TGTGCCAGCAGCAGGACTAGCCTCTACAATGAGCAGTTCTTC | CASSRTSLYNEQFF